What follows are 5 T cell receptor beta chains derived from one specimen sequenced in a study of blood T cell repertoires in COVID-19 (dated by TCRdb to 2018 to 2020). The protocol used for the library was the immunoSEQ multiplex PCR assay. TCRdb's version of the immuneACCESS table is confined to in-frame rearrangements and falls short of the full clone set. An unresolved V gene accounts for under half of the shortfall where checked; the remainder is of unknown origin. Here the sample has 50,000 to 70,000 clones; 90% occur a single time. Around 14% of the sample goes to the ten largest clones. Sequencing input: peripheral blood. The receptors come from a human donor with active COVID-19. The donor label of this sample is uncertain.

V is TRBV12-3 or TRBV12-4 and J is TRBJ2-7; no firm D call. The CDR3 runs 11 residues. The germline V and J ends were trimmed by 5 bases and 9 bases, with 11 bases remaining between them. Here the CDR3 DNA reads TGTGCCAGCAGTCCATTTCGCAGGCAGTACTTC. Translated, it gives CASSPFRRQYF.

The chain carries TRBV3-1 (or the pseudogene TRBV3-2) and TRBJ2-2; 15 bases line up with TRBD2. Trimming cost V 1 base and J 1 base; bases outside gene matches: 1. The germline V gene encodes CDR1 LGHDT and CDR2 YNNKEL (reference sequence). This CDR3 is 18 amino acids long. The CDR3 DNA is TGTGCCAGCAGCCAAGGGACTAGCGGGAGGGTGAACACCGGGGAGCTGTTTTTT. Its translation is CASSQGTSGRVNTGELFF.

The rearrangement uses TRBV19 and TRBJ1-1, with no clear D. The ends were cut back, 8 bases at V and 4 bases at J, with 11 bases in the middle. The germline CDR1 and CDR2 sequences are LNHDA and SQIVND (reference sequence). This CDR3 has 12 amino acids. The CDR3 bases are TGTGCCAGTGGCCCCCGGGGCACTGAAGCTTTCTTT. Translated: CASGPRGTEAFF.

V usage is TRBV7-3 and J usage is TRBJ1-1; D not certain. V lost 5 bases, J lost 11 bases, and 21 bases lay in between. In germline, CDR1 is SGHTA, CDR2 FQGTGA. The CDR3 runs to 14 residues. The CDR3 coding sequence is TGTGCCAGCAGCGGGAGTCCAGGACTGAGTTCGGCTTTCTTT. This codes for CASSGSPGLSSAFF.

This clone showed up just once. The chain couples TRBV18 to TRBJ2-1; 11 bases are shared with TRBD2. The CDR3 runs 16 residues. V dropped 3 bases and J dropped 5; count of bases not matched to a gene: 6. Germline CDR1 reads KGHSH; CDR2 reads LQKENI. The CDR3 DNA sequence: TGTGCCAGCTCACCTACTCTAGCGGGAGGAAACAATGAGCAGTTCTTC. Translation: CASSPTLAGGNNEQFF.